Sequencing of this T cell receptor beta chain was carried out in a study of blood T cells in healthy people across ages. On the study more broadly: Per every two T cells, about one barcoded beta molecule was captured by template switching.

Together with a sample-barcoded 5' primer, a J-beta primer mix was included in a second PCR lasting roughly 6 to 12 cycles. TCRdb ran MiXCR on the 5' RACE reads and lists one entry per CDR3 protein. This sample has hundreds of thousands of distinct CDR3 sequences, with about 61% found just once. Regarding the study as a whole: Age brought a roughly linear fall in TCR beta diversity measured per million T cells.

The CDR3 runs 15 residues. V shed 3 bases and J shed 4 bases, with 13 bases lying between them. The germline gives CDR1 MNHEY, CDR2 SMNVEV (reference sequence). This clonotype turned up a few times. The antigen remains undetermined. Material: blood. This sequence originates from a man aged 35 to 55 in good health. The chain recombines TRBV27 with TRBJ2-1; a possible D gene is TRBD2 (6 bases). Here the CDR3 reads CASSLGVGGYNEQFF. In nucleotides, the CDR3 is TGTGCCAGCAGTTTGGGGGTGGGGGGATACAATGAGCAGTTCTTC.